One sample yielded the 31 T cell receptor beta chains listed below, sequenced in a study of regulatory T cells in long-lasting Graves disease. Time point specified: persistent/refractory GD, antithyroid drugs over 5 years with positive TRAb. PBMC-extracted RNA yielded the TCR library. For TCR beta, libraries came from iRepertoire HTBI primers and Arm-PCR of CDR3 regions. TCRdb analysed the multiplex PCR reads with MiXCR anew, one entry per CDR3 protein. The sample contains more than 300,000 distinct CDR3 sequences, around a fifth of which appear only once. Sequenced here: peripheral blood mononuclear cells (PBMCs), sampled when the disease was refractory, from a patient treated with antithyroid drugs. These TCRs come from a female donor with Graves disease.

This clonotype has more than one count but fewer than ten. The chain is built from TRBV5-6 and TRBJ2-1; perhaps D is TRBD1 or TRBD2 (6 bases each). Trimming took off 6 bases at V and 3 bases at J, with 19 bases between the two ends. The CDR3 totals 16 residues. Germline assignment: CDR1 SGHDT and CDR2 YYEEEE. The DNA for the CDR3 is TGTGCCAGCATCAGGGCAAGGGGGGCGGGCTACAATGAGCAGTTCTTC. Residues: CASIRARGAGYNEQFF.

The J gene is TRBJ2-5, the V gene TRBV19; D remains unclear. Germline V CDR1 and CDR2: LNHDA, SQIVND (reference sequence). V was trimmed by 3 bases and J by 4 bases, leaving 12 bases between them. The CDR3 runs 14 residues. In DNA form, the CDR3 reads TGTGCCAGTAGTATCCGGCACCCTTCAGAGACCCAGTACTTC. This translates into CASSIRHPSETQYF.

This clonotype showed up just a few times. The chain links TRBV10-3 to TRBJ2-5; D possibly corresponds to TRBD1 (6 bases). This CDR3 has 13 amino acids. Trimming shortened V by 4 bases and J by 4 bases, and 10 bases separated the two germline ends. CDR1 is ENHRY and CDR2 is SYGVKD in the germline V gene. DNA for the CDR3: TGTGCCATCAGTGCAGGGGTTCCAGAGACCCAGTACTTC. Its protein is CAISAGVPETQYF.

The gene calls are TRBV7-9 and TRBJ2-7; D tentatively reads TRBD1 or TRBD2 (5 bases each). CDR3 length: 15 residues. V gave up 4 bases and J gave up 3 bases, with 16 bases separating them. Per the germline V gene, CDR1 is SEHNR and CDR2 is FQNEAQ (reference sequence). CDR3 nucleotide sequence: TGTGCCAGCAGCTCAGGGTCCTCTGGGAGCTACGAGCAGTACTTC. This translates into CASSSGSSGSYEQYF. The entire variable domain, with the rest obtained from reference TRBV7-9 and TRBJ2-7, is as follows: DTGVSQNPRHKITKRGQNVTFRCDPISEHNRLYWYRQTLGQGPEFLTYFQNEAQLEKSRLLSDRFSAERPKGSFSTLEIQRTEQGDSAMYLCASSSGSSGSYEQYFGPGTRLTVT.

With respect to this clonotype: A much larger clonotype is one base distant, so this may be a read error. The rearrangement links TRBV6-2 or TRBV6-3 to TRBJ1-1; 10 positions agree with TRBD1. This CDR3 has 16 residues. CDR1 and CDR2 (germline): MNHEY, SVGEGT. The DNA for the CDR3 is TGTGCCAGCCGACCCGGGACAGGGGTTATGAACACTGAAGCTTCCTTT. Translated: CASRPGTGVMNTEASF.

Comments on this clonotype: The junction differs from germline at one of its ends, possibly a read error. The rearrangement links TRBV7-8 to TRBJ2-5; 10 nucleotides match TRBD1. Per the germline V gene, CDR1 is SGHVS and CDR2 is FQNEAQ. The CDR3 loop spans 14 amino acids. For the CDR3, the DNA is TGTGCCAGCAGCTCGGGACAGGGGATGGAGACCCGGTACTTC. Its protein is CASSSGQGMETRYF.

This clonotype was recorded a few times. The chain recombines TRBV6-1 with TRBJ1-3; a possible D gene is TRBD1 (6 bases). The CDR3 is 15 residues long. Trimming cost V 7 bases and J 1 base, with 14 bases left between them. Germline loops: CDR1 MNHNS, CDR2 SASEGT. CDR3 nucleotides: TGTGCCAGCACCCTGTCTGGACAGTCTGGAAACACCATATATTTT. As protein: CASTLSGQSGNTIYF.

This clonotype was seen at least ten times. The CDR3 DNA reads TGTGCCAGCAGTTATGACAGGGGGGTCGGGTACGAGCAGTACTTC. Translating gives CASSYDRGVGYEQYF. The rearrangement joins TRBV6-5 to TRBJ2-7; 9 bases are a match to TRBD1. There are 15 residues in the CDR3. The ends lost 3 bases at V and 4 bases at J; junction bases unmatched: 7. Germline CDR1 is MNHEY and CDR2 is SVGAGI.

This clonotype was seen ten or more times. The rearrangement joins TRBV6-2 or TRBV6-3 to TRBJ2-5; maybe TRBD2 (6 bases). The V and J ends lost 10 bases and 3 bases respectively, with 9 bases between them. CDR3 length equals 11 residues. CDR1 and CDR2 from the germline V gene are MNHEY and SVGEGT. This CDR3 reads CATEREETQYF. The CDR3 bases are TGTGCCACCGAGCGGGAAGAGACCCAGTACTTC.

This clonotype showed up just a few times. The chain couples TRBV6-1 to TRBJ1-1; possibly TRBD1 for D (5 bases). Trimming stripped 8 bases from V and 4 bases from J, with 17 bases between. CDR1 and CDR2 (germline): MNHNS, SASEGT. There are 14 residues in the CDR3. CDR3 in DNA: TGTGCCAGCCCTAAGGCGGGGGGTGGCACTGAAGCTTTCTTT. It codes for CASPKAGGGTEAFF.

This clonotype was seen a few times. The genes are TRBV6-5 and TRBJ1-5; D is ambiguous. Trimming took off 4 bases at V and 1 base at J, with 8 bases between the two ends. The CDR3 is 14 residues long. CDR1 MNHEY and CDR2 SVGAGI come from the germline V gene. The CDR3: CASSWGRSNQPQHF. The CDR3 nucleotides are TGTGCCAGCAGTTGGGGAAGGAGCAATCAGCCCCAGCATTTT.

Ten or more counts support this clonotype. The V call is TRBV6-2 or TRBV6-3, the J call TRBJ1-2; 7 nucleotides agree with TRBD1. The V segment lost 4 bases and the J segment 4 bases; nucleotides outside the gene matches: 12. CDR1 MNHEY and CDR2 SVGEGT come from the germline V gene. The CDR3 contains 16 residues. The CDR3 nucleotides are TGTGCCAGCAGTTCCTCCCAACAGGGGAGGTTCTATGGCTACACCTTC. This codes for CASSSSQQGRFYGYTF.

This clonotype was observed a few times. The chain employs TRBV10-3 and TRBJ1-6; D is unclear. This CDR3 region has 13 residues. V lost 3 bases to trimming and J lost 3 bases, with 3 bases between them. Germline V lookup: CDR1 ENHRY, CDR2 SYGVKD. For the CDR3, the DNA is TGTGCCATCAGTGACGTCTATAATTCACCCCTCCACTTT. Protein sequence: CAISDVYNSPLHF.

Worth noting for this clonotype: Possible read error: a much larger clone is one base away. This chain links TRBV2 with TRBJ2-7, with D possibly TRBD2 on 5 matching bases. The length of the CDR3 is 16 residues. The germline V gene has CDR1 SNHLY and CDR2 FYNNEI. For the CDR3, the DNA is TGTGCCAGCTCACCCCTTACAAGGAGATTTGACTACGAGCAGCACTTC. This translates into CASSPLTRRFDYEQHF.

This clonotype has more than one count but fewer than ten. This chain links TRBV10-3 with TRBJ1-1; 11 nucleotides agree with TRBD1. This CDR3 has 15 amino acids. J was trimmed by 2 bases and V by 6 bases; bases with no gene match: 5. Germline CDR1 reads ENHRY; CDR2 reads SYGVKD. This CDR3 reads CAIRGQGVLNTEAFF. DNA for the CDR3: TGTGCCATCAGGGGACAGGGGGTATTAAACACTGAAGCTTTCTTT.

This chain links TRBV20-1 with TRBJ1-4, with D hard to call. Between the trimmed V and J ends, which lost 6 bases and 4 bases, there was a span of 18 bases. Germline CDR1 is DFQATT and CDR2 is SNEGSKA (reference sequence). The CDR3 totals 15 residues. The CDR3 region is CSAEDSGIYNEKLFF. Written as DNA, the CDR3 is TGCAGTGCGGAAGACTCCGGGATTTATAATGAAAAACTGTTTTTT.

This clonotype came up many times. The CDR3 protein is CASSFDRPRFGYTF. CDR3 in DNA: TGTGCCAGCAGTTTCGACAGGCCCCGGTTTGGCTACACCTTC. V usage is TRBV28 and J usage is TRBJ1-2; D is perhaps TRBD1 (6 bases). Looked up from germline, CDR1 is MDHEN and CDR2 is SYDVKM. The CDR3 has 14 residues. The germline V and J ends were trimmed by 3 bases and 7 bases, with 15 bases remaining between them.

Comments on this clonotype: A read error is likely, as this CDR3 ends without the conserved phenylalanine or tryptophan. The V gene is TRBV5-1, the J gene TRBJ1-5, with no clear D. CDR1 is SGHRS, CDR2 YFSETQ, per germline. The CDR3 covers 15 residues. The V gene lost 0 bases and the J gene lost 2 bases, with 9 bases spanning the gap. In DNA form, the CDR3 reads TGCGCCAGCAGCTTGGGTTCATCGGGCAATCAGCCCCAGCATTAT. It encodes CASSLGSSGNQPQHY.

This clonotype was seen at least ten times. The chain links TRBV7-9 to TRBJ1-2, with 7 bases lining up with TRBD1. The CDR3 totals 13 residues. CDR1 is SEHNR, CDR2 FQNEAQ, per germline (reference sequence). J lost 6 bases, V lost 5 bases, and 6 bases had no gene match. The CDR3 DNA is TGTGCCAGCAGCCCGACAGGGTATCATGGCTACACCTTC. This encodes CASSPTGYHGYTF.

The V and J genes are TRBV18 and TRBJ2-3; the D is unclear. V was cut by 3 bases and J by 0 bases, with 10 bases left in between. The length of the CDR3 is 15 residues. Germline-derived CDR1 and CDR2 are KGHSH and LQKENI. The CDR3 sequence: CASSPDPFSTDTQYF. CDR3 DNA: TGTGCCAGCTCACCGGATCCATTTAGCACAGATACGCAGTATTTT.

In its sample, this clonotype was seen many times. V usage is TRBV2 and J usage is TRBJ1-4; possibly TRBD1 for D (6 bases). Germline CDR1 and CDR2: SNHLY and FYNNEI. Trimming took off 2 bases at V and 7 bases at J, with 14 bases between the two ends. The CDR3 is 15 amino acids. The CDR3 nucleotides are TGTGCCAGCAGTGAAAATCAGGGGATAGGTGAAAAACTGTTTTTT. Its translation: CASSENQGIGEKLFF.

This clonotype occurred a few times. This chain connects TRBV18 to TRBJ2-7; D is unclear. The CDR3 contains 15 residues. The V end lost 3 bases, the J end lost 0 bases, and 12 bases lay between the germline ends. In germline, CDR1 is KGHSH, CDR2 LQKENI. Written as DNA, the CDR3 is TGTGCCAGCTCACCCACCTCTAGGGTCTCCTACGAGCAGTACTTC. Translating it yields CASSPTSRVSYEQYF.

This clonotype was detected many times. V is TRBV6-1 and J is TRBJ1-2; TRBD1 matches at 7 bases. This CDR3 spans 15 amino acids. From germline, CDR1 is MNHNS and CDR2 SASEGT. With 7 bases clipped from V and 6 bases from J, the junction kept 14 bases outside the gene matches. The CDR3 nucleotides read TGTGCCAGCACAAGGATCCCGGACAGGCATAATGGCTACACCTTC. Its protein is CASTRIPDRHNGYTF.

Ten or more counts support this clonotype. This chain joins TRBV20-1 and TRBJ1-2; TRBD1 is a possible D gene (5 bases). Trimming left V 2 bases short and J 3 bases short, with 10 bases between. Germline values: CDR1 DFQATT, CDR2 SNEGSKA (reference sequence). The CDR3 sequence is 13 residues long. The CDR3 here is CSARPGGYYGYTF. The CDR3 DNA reads TGCAGTGCTAGACCCGGGGGGTACTATGGCTACACCTTC.

This clonotype was seen many times. This rearrangement joins TRBV20-1 to TRBJ1-6, with D tentatively TRBD1 (6 bases). Germline-derived CDR1 and CDR2 are DFQATT and SNEGSKA (reference sequence). The CDR3 contains 14 residues. V was pared by 6 bases and J by 7 bases, with 16 bases between. CDR3 coding DNA: TGCAGTGCCTCACGTACAGGGTCAAATTCACCCCTCCACTTT. It yields the protein CSASRTGSNSPLHF.

V gene TRBV7-9 combines with J gene TRBJ2-7; D possibly uses TRBD1 or TRBD2 (5 bases each). Germline CDR1 reads SEHNR; CDR2 reads FQNEAQ (reference sequence). The CDR3 is 15 amino acids. Deletions cut 1 base from V and 0 bases from J, with 10 bases between. The CDR3: CASSLGWGSSYEQYF. The CDR3 DNA reads as TGTGCCAGCAGCTTAGGGTGGGGGAGCTCCTACGAGCAGTACTTC. The full variable domain, in which reference TRBV7-9 and TRBJ2-7 provide the parts outside the CDR3, is DTGVSQNPRHKITKRGQNVTFRCDPISEHNRLYWYRQTLGQGPEFLTYFQNEAQLEKSRLLSDRFSAERPKGSFSTLEIQRTEQGDSAMYLCASSLGWGSSYEQYFGPGTRLTVT.

This clonotype came up a few times. The V and J genes are TRBV11-3 and TRBJ2-1; D could derive from TRBD1 or TRBD2 (6 bases each). CDR1 and CDR2 (germline): SGHNT, YENEEA. Trimming cost V 3 bases and J 5 bases, with 14 bases left between them. CDR3 size: 15 residues. The CDR3 DNA follows: TGTGCCAGCAGCTTCTCACGGGGGCTGGACAATGAGCAGTTCTTC. This gives the protein CASSFSRGLDNEQFF.

This clonotype was recorded many times. The V gene is TRBV7-2, the J gene TRBJ2-7; 7 bases are shared with TRBD1. This CDR3 has 15 residues. Germline V lookup: CDR1 SGHTA, CDR2 FQGNSA. Unmatched junction bases numbered 8, after V lost 3 bases and J lost 3 bases. The CDR3 here is CASSLWTGQGYEQYF. Written as DNA, the CDR3 is TGTGCCAGCAGCTTGTGGACAGGCCAGGGCTACGAGCAGTACTTC.

This clonotype was seen repeatedly, ten times or more. The V call is TRBV30, the J call TRBJ1-1, with a tentative D call TRBD1 (5 bases). V dropped 4 bases and J dropped 9 bases, with 12 bases sitting between them. Germline V gene data show CDR1 as GTSNPN and CDR2 as SVGIG (reference sequence). CDR3 size: 11 residues. The DNA of the CDR3 is TGTGCCTGGACATGGAAGGGGCAAGCTTTCTTT. This sequence encodes CAWTWKGQAFF.

The rearrangement links TRBV6-2 or TRBV6-3 to TRBJ2-7; D may be TRBD1 (6 bases). CDR1 MNHEY and CDR2 SVGEGT come from the germline V gene. V lost 0 bases and J lost 2, with 11 bases in between. CDR3 length equals 15 residues. Written as DNA, the CDR3 is TGTGCCAGCAGTTACTCGCAGGGGTGGACCTACGAGCAGTACTTC. Protein sequence: CASSYSQGWTYEQYF.

This clonotype has at least ten counts. V usage is TRBV28 and J usage is TRBJ1-5; D is ambiguous. V was pared by 4 bases and J by 4 bases, with 17 bases between. This CDR3 is 16 amino acids long. Germline CDR1 reads MDHEN; CDR2 reads SYDVKM. The CDR3 here is CASSSSIPTLNQPQHF. For the CDR3, the DNA is TGTGCCAGCAGTTCGTCCATACCCACCCTAAATCAGCCCCAGCATTTT.